This T cell receptor (beta chain) is from a study of T cell responses to AZD1222 COVID-19 vaccine. Findings of the study overall: At study baseline, merely six AZD1222 recipients were seropositive. Repertoires in all cases were sampled only once the peak T cell response had passed.

Only in-frame clones appear in the TCRdb table, and some are missing; sequencing was by immunoSEQ multiplex PCR. The repertoire holds around 140,000 clones, with approximately 92% as singletons. In the case of this clone: Its matching antigen is unknown.

The CDR3 length is 15 residues. Trimming cost V 4 bases and J 4 bases, with 17 bases left between them. The germline gives CDR1 SGHNT, CDR2 YYREEE (reference sequence). The genes are TRBV5-4 and TRBJ1-2, with a weak D call TRBD1 (6 bases). The clonotype was recovered from an adult who received the AZD1222 COVID-19 vaccine. The specimen was peripheral blood, collected 28 days after the second AZD1222 dose. For the CDR3, the DNA is TGTGCCAGCAGCCGCGGGGGGGGCGAGGTCTATGGCTACACCTTC. Translation: CASSRGGGEVYGYTF. The entire variable domain, with the rest obtained from reference TRBV5-4 and TRBJ1-2, is as follows: ETGVTQSPTHLIKTRGQQVTLRCSSQSGHNTVSWYQQALGQGPQFIFQYYREEENGRGNFPPRFSGLQFPNYSSELNVNALELDDSALYLCASSRGGGEVYGYTFGSGTRLTVV.